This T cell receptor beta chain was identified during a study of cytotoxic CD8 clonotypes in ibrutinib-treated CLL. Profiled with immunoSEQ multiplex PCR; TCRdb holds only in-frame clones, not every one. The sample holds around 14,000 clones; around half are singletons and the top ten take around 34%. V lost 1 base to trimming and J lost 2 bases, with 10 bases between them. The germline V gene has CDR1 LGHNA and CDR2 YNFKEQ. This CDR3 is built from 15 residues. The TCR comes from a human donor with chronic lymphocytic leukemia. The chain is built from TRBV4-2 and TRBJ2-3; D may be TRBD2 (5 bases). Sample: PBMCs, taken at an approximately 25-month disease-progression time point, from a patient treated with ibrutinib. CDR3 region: CASSQGTDYTDTQYF. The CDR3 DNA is TGTGCCAGCAGCCAAGGAACCGACTACACAGATACGCAGTATTTT.